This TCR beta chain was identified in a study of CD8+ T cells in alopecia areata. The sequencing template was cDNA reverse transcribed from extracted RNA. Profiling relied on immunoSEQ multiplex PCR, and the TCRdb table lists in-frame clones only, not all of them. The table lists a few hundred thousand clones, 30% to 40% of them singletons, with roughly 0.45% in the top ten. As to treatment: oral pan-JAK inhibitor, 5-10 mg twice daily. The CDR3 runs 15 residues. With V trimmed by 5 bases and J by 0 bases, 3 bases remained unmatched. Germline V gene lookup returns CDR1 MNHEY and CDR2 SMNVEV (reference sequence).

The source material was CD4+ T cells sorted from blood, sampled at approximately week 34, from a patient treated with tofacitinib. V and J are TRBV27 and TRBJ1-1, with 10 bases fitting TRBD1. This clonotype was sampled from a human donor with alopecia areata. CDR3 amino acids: CASSTGQGMNTEAFF. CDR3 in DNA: TGTGCCAGCAGTACGGGACAGGGGATGAACACTGAAGCTTTCTTT.